Sequencing of this T cell receptor beta chain was carried out in a study of blood T cells in healthy people across ages. Study-level points and caveats: Fewer expanded clones and more diversity marked long-lived versus aged donors. CMV status of donors was unknown, possibly confounding expanded clonotype changes. The fall in TCR beta diversity per million T cells was roughly linear with age.

Germline-derived CDR1 and CDR2 are LNHNV and YYDKDF (reference sequence). The CDR3 is made up of 14 amino acids. V dropped 9 bases and J dropped 7; count of bases not matched to a gene: 9. About this clonotype: Its matching antigen is unknown.

It was with a sample-barcoded 5' primer and a J-beta primer mix that a second PCR of about 7 to 12 cycles was run. All samples yielded 3 million or more CDR3-containing paired-end reads. In TCRdb, the 5' RACE reads were re-called with MiXCR into one record per CDR3 protein. The data hold 1.5 million to 1.9 million distinct CDR3 sequences, with roughly 43% observed a single time. V is TRBV15 and J is TRBJ1-2; TRBD1 aligns across 12 bases. The sequencing sample was made of blood. The receptor was derived from a woman younger than 35 in good health. CDR3 sequence: CATGQGAMASGYTF. CDR3 DNA: TGTGCCACGGGACAGGGGGCTATGGCCTCTGGCTACACCTTC.